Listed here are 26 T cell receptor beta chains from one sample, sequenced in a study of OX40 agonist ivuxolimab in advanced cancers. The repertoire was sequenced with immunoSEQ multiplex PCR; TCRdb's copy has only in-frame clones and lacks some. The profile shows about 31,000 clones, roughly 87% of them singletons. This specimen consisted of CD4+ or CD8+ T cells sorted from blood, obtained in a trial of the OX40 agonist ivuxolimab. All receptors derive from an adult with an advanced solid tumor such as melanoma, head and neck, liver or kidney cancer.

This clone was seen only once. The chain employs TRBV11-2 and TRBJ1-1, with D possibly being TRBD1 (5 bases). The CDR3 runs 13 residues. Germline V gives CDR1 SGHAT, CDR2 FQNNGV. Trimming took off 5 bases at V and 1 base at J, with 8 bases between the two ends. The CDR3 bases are TGTGCCAGCAGCAGACAGCCGAACACTGAAGCTTTCTTT. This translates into CASSRQPNTEAFF.

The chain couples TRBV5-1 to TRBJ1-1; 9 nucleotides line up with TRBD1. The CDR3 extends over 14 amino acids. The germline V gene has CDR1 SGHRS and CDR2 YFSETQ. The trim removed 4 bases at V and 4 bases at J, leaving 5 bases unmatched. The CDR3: CASSEQGARTEAFF. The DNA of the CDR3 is TGCGCCAGCAGCGAACAGGGGGCGCGCACTGAAGCTTTCTTT.

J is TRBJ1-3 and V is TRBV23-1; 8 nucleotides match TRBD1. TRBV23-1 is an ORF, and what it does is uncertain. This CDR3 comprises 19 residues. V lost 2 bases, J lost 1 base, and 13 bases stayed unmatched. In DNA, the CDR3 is TGCGCCAGCAGTCAAAACCGGGACAGGATAAAATTTTCTGGAAACACCATATATTTT. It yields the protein CASSQNRDRIKFSGNTIYF.

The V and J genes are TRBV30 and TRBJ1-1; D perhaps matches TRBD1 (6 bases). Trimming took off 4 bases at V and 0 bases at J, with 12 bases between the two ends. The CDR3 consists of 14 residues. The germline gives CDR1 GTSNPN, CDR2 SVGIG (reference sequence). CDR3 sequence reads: CAWTNRVLNTEAFF. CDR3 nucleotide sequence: TGTGCCTGGACTAACAGGGTCCTGAACACTGAAGCTTTCTTT.

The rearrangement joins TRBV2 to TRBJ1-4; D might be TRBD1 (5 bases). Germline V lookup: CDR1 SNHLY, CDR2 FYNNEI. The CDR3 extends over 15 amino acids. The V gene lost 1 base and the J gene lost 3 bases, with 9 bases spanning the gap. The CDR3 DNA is TGTGCCAGCAGTGAAGAGCAGGGTGCTAATGAAAAACTGTTTTTT. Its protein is CASSEEQGANEKLFF.

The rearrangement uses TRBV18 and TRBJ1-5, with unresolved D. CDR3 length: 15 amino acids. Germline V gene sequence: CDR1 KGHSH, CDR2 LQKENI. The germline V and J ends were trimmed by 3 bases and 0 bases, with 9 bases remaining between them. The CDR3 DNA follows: TGTGCCAGCTCACCCGGCCAGATTAGCAATCAGCCCCAGCATTTT. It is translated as CASSPGQISNQPQHF.

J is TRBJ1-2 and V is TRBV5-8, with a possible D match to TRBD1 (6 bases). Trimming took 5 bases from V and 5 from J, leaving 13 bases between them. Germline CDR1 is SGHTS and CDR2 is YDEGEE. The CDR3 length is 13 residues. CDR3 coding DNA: TGTGCCAGCAGGAAGCGGGACACTTATGGCTACACCTTC. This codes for CASRKRDTYGYTF.

In DNA, the CDR3 is TGTGCCAGCAGCTTAGTGGCAGGGAGCTACACCTTC. It translates to CASSLVAGSYTF. The V gene is TRBV7-8, the J gene TRBJ1-2, with D tentatively TRBD1 (5 bases). Looked up from germline, CDR1 is SGHVS and CDR2 is FQNEAQ. CDR3 size: 12 residues. The germline V and J ends were trimmed by 1 base and 9 bases, with 9 bases remaining between them.

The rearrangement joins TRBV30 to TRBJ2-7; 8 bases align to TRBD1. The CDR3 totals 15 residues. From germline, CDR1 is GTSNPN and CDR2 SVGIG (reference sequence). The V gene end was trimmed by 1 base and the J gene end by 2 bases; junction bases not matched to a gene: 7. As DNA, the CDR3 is TGTGCCTGGAGTGCACCAGGGGGCCTAGCCTACGAGCAGTACTTC. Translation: CAWSAPGGLAYEQYF.

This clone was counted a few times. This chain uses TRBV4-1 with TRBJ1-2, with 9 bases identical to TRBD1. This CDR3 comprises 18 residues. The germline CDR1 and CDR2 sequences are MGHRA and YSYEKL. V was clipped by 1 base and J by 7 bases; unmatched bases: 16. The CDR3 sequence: CASSQAWLRDRAFGGYTF. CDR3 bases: TGCGCCAGCAGCCAAGCTTGGCTAAGGGACAGGGCCTTCGGTGGCTACACCTTC.

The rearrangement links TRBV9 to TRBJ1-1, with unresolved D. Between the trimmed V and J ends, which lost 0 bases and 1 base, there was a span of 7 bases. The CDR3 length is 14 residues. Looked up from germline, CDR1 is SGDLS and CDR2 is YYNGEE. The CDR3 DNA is TGTGCCAGCAGCGTAGGTTCCCGGAACACTGAAGCTTTCTTT. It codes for CASSVGSRNTEAFF.

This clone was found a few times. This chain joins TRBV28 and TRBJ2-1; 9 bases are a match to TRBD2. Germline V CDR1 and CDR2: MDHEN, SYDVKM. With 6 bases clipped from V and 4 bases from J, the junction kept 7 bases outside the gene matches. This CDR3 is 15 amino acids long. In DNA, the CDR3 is TGTGCCAGCAGCCCCCTTAGCGGGAGATACAATGAGCAGTTCTTC. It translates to CASSPLSGRYNEQFF.

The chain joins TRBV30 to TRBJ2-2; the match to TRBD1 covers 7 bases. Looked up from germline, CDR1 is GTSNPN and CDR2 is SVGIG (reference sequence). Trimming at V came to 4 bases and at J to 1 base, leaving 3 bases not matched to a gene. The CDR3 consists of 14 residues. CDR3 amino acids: CAWKRDRNTGELFF. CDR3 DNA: TGTGCCTGGAAACGGGACAGGAACACCGGGGAGCTGTTTTTT.

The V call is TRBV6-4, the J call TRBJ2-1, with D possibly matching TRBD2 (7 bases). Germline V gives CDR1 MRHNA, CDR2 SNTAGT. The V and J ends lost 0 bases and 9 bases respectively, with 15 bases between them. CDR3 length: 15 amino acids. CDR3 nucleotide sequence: TGTGCCAGCAGTGACTCGGAGGGGGGGCCCGGTGAGCAGTTCTTC. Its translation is CASSDSEGGPGEQFF.

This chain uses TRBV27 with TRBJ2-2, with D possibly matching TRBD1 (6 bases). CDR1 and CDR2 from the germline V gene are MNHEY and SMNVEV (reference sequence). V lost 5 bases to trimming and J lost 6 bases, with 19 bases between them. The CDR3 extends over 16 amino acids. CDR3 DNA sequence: TGTGCCAGCAGTCCTAGTCTTCCAGGGGATGCCGGGGAGCTGTTTTTT. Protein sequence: CASSPSLPGDAGELFF.

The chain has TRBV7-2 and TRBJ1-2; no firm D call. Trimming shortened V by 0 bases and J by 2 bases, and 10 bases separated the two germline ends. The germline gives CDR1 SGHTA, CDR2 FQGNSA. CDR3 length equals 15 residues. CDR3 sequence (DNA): TGTGCCAGCAGCTTAGCAGGGAGGCGAAACTATGGCTACACCTTC. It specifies CASSLAGRRNYGYTF.

CDR3 sequence (DNA): TGTGCCAGTAGTGTCAGGGGGCCTTATACCGGGGAGCTGTTTTTT. It translates to CASSVRGPYTGELFF. The gene calls are TRBV19 and TRBJ2-2; 8 bases match TRBD1. V gave up 5 bases and J gave up 5 bases; unmatched junction bases: 7. The V gene's germline CDR1 is LNHDA and CDR2 SQIVND (reference sequence). This CDR3 is 15 amino acids long.

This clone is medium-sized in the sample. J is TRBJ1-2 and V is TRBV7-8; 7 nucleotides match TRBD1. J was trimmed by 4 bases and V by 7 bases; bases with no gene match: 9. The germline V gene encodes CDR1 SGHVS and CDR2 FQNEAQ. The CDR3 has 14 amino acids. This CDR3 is CASKRRGTAYGYTF. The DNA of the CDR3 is TGTGCCAGCAAGAGGCGCGGGACAGCCTATGGCTACACCTTC.

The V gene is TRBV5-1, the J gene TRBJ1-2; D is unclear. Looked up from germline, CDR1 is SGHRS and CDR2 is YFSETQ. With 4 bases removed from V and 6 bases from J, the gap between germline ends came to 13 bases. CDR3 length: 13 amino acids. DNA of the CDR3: TGCGCCAGCAGCGGAGGTCCATCAGATGGCTACACCTTC. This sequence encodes CASSGGPSDGYTF.

The CDR3 DNA reads TGTGCCAGCAGTCCGTATCTCTCCTACGAGCAGTACTTC. Residues: CASSPYLSYEQYF. V is TRBV28 and J is TRBJ2-7, with D hard to call. With 5 bases removed from V and 0 bases from J, the gap between germline ends came to 8 bases. The V gene's germline CDR1 is MDHEN and CDR2 SYDVKM. This CDR3 spans 13 amino acids.

CDR3 nucleotide sequence: TGTGCCAGCTCACCGCGCGGGACACCCTACGAGCAGTACTTC. Amino acid sequence: CASSPRGTPYEQYF. This chain uses TRBV18 with TRBJ2-7; TRBD1 or TRBD2 may be the D gene (6 bases each). Trimming removed 3 bases from V and 2 bases from J, with 11 bases in between. Germline CDR1 is KGHSH and CDR2 is LQKENI. This CDR3 spans 14 amino acids.

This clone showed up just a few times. The CDR3 sequence is CASSYGEPYEQYF. CDR3 coding DNA: TGTGCCAGCAGTTACGGGGAACCCTACGAGCAGTACTTC. The gene calls are TRBV6-6 and TRBJ2-7; no reliable D call. V was shortened by 2 bases and J by 2 bases, with 7 bases between the two germline ends. This CDR3 region has 13 residues. In germline, CDR1 is MNHNY, CDR2 SVGAGI (reference sequence).

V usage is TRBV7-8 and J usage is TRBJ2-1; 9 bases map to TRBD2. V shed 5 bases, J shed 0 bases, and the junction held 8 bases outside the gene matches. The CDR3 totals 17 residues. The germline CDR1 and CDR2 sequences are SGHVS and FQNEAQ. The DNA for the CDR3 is TGTGCCAGCAGCACGCGGACTAGCGCACCCTCCTACAATGAGCAGTTCTTC. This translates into CASSTRTSAPSYNEQFF.

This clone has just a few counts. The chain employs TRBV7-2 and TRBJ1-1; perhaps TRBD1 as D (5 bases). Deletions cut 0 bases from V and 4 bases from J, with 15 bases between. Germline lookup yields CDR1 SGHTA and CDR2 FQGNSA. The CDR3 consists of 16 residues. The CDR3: CASSLALARRATEAFF. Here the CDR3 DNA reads TGTGCCAGCAGCTTAGCCCTAGCTCGCAGGGCCACTGAAGCTTTCTTT.

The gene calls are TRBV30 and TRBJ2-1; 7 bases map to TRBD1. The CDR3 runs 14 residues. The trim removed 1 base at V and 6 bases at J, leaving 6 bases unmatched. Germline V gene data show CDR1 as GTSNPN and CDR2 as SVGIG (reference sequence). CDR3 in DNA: TGTGCCTGGAGTGCTCGGGGACAGTTCAATGAGCAGTTCTTC. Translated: CAWSARGQFNEQFF.

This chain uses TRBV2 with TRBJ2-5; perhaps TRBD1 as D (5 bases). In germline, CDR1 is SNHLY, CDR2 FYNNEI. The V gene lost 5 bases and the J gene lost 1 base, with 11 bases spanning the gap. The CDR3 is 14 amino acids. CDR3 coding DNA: TGTGCCAGCAGTCACAGGTCATCCCAAGAGACCCAGTACTTC. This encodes CASSHRSSQETQYF.